This is a list of T cell receptor beta chains from one sample in a study of hypomethylating agent response in myelodysplastic syndrome. The protocol was immunoSEQ multiplex PCR, while the TCRdb copy is restricted to in-frame clones and leaves out a portion. The sample has under 5,500 clones; under 90% are singletons. This sample comprised bone marrow, obtained before or after starting hypomethylating agent treatment for myelodysplastic syndrome (not recorded which). Source of these receptors: a human donor with myelodysplastic syndrome. CDR3s include the opening cysteine and the closing phenylalanine or tryptophan. D genes are given only for firm matches. Size is omitted from some rows. Given values are once, few, many or a class for expanded clones.

size	J	V	D	CDR3	DNA
NA	TRBJ1-2	TRBV4-1	NA	CASSQGATAYGYTF	TGCGCCAGCAGCCAAGGAGCAACAGCCTATGGCTACACCTTC
NA	TRBJ1-1	TRBV18	TRBD1	CASAQDREGTEAFF	TGTGCCAGCGCGCAGGACAGGGAGGGCACTGAAGCTTTCTTT
NA	TRBJ1-1	TRBV5-6	TRBD1	CASILTGTEEAFF	TGTGCCAGCATCCTAACCGGGACAGAGGAAGCTTTCTTT
once	TRBJ1-2	TRBV5-7	TRBD1	CASSLTGTGIYGYTF	TGTGCCAGCAGCTTAACCGGGACAGGGATCTATGGCTACACCTTC
NA	TRBJ1-2	TRBV7-6	TRBD1	CASKRQGDYGYTF	TGTGCCAGCAAAAGACAGGGGGACTATGGCTACACCTTC
NA	TRBJ1-1	TRBV19	TRBD1	CASSINRGTEAFF	TGTGCCAGTAGTATAAACAGGGGCACTGAAGCTTTCTTT
NA	TRBJ1-2	TRBV28	NA	CASSFSPGVYGYTF	TGTGCCAGCAGTTTCTCCCCGGGGGTATATGGCTACACCTTC
NA	TRBJ1-4	TRBV6-5	NA	CASSTNAAGSEKLFF	TGTGCCAGCAGTACTAATGCGGCGGGCTCCGAAAAACTGTTTTTT
NA	TRBJ2-7	TRBV18	NA	CASSPGPSFYEQYF	TGTGCCAGCTCGCCCGGACCGTCGTTTTACGAGCAGTACTTC
few	TRBJ2-7	TRBV28	NA	CASSPSGTHEQYF	TGTGCCAGCAGTCCCTCGGGGACCCACGAGCAGTACTTC
NA	TRBJ2-1	TRBV5-6	TRBD2	CASSLVPAGGGRYNEQFF	TGTGCCAGCAGCTTGGTGCCAGCGGGGGGGGGAAGGTACAATGAGCAGTTCTTC
NA	TRBJ2-3	TRBV15	NA	CATSRLGDTQYF	TGTGCCACCAGCAGATTAGGGGATACGCAGTATTTT
NA	TRBJ2-2	TRBV2	NA	CASSERAGATAGELFF	TGTGCCAGCAGTGAAAGGGCGGGGGCGACGGCCGGGGAGCTGTTTTTT
NA	TRBJ1-6	TRBV5-4	NA	CASSLEYNSPLHF	TGTGCCAGCAGCTTGGAGTATAATTCACCCCTCCACTTT
NA	TRBJ1-3	TRBV9	NA	CASSDGQRSVGNTIYF	TGTGCCAGCAGCGACGGACAGCGGAGTGTTGGAAACACCATATATTTT
few	TRBJ1-2	TRBV5-1	TRBD1	CASSLGWTGGYGYTF	TGCGCCAGCAGCTTGGGTTGGACAGGGGGCTATGGCTACACCTTC
NA	TRBJ1-2	TRBV18	NA	CASSPGTDYGYTF	TGTGCCAGCTCACCAGGGACGGACTATGGCTACACCTTC
NA	TRBJ1-1	TRBV5-1	NA	CASSISLGVTEAFF	TGCGCCAGCAGCATATCGCTTGGGGTGACTGAAGCTTTCTTT
NA	TRBJ1-1	TRBV19	TRBD1	CASTARGQNTEAFF	TGTGCCAGTACCGCCAGGGGGCAGAACACTGAAGCTTTCTTT
NA	TRBJ1-1	TRBV2	NA	CASSELPNTEAFF	TGTGCCAGCAGTGAACTTCCAAACACTGAAGCTTTCTTT
NA	TRBJ1-1	TRBV7-2	NA	CASSSRGGAFF	TGTGCCAGCAGCTCCAGGGGCGGCGCTTTCTTT
NA	TRBJ1-6	TRBV5-1	TRBD1	CASSRSGGENSPLHF	TGCGCCAGCAGCCGTTCAGGGGGCGAGAATTCACCCCTCCACTTT
once	TRBJ1-1	TRBV6-5	NA	CASSYLGTEAFF	TGTGCCAGCAGTTACCTGGGGACTGAAGCTTTCTTT
NA	TRBJ2-5	TRBV6-6	TRBD2	CASLAGGQTQYF	TGTGCCAGCCTAGCGGGGGGTCAGACCCAGTACTTC
NA	TRBJ2-2	TRBV4-2	NA	CASSPDTSNTGELFF	TGTGCCAGCAGCCCCGACACCTCGAACACCGGGGAGCTGTTTTTT
NA	TRBJ1-1	TRBV6-1	NA	CASSELGYQMNTEAFF	TGTGCCAGCAGTGAACTGGGGTACCAAATGAACACTGAAGCTTTCTTT
few	TRBJ1-6	TRBV6-1	TRBD1	CASSTRDRVNSPLHF	TGTGCCAGCAGTACACGGGACAGGGTTAATTCACCCCTCCACTTT
NA	TRBJ2-3	TRBV5-1	NA	CASSQGFADTQYF	TGCGCCAGCAGCCAGGGTTTTGCAGATACGCAGTATTTT
NA	TRBJ1-1	TRBV7-6	NA	CASSLRAGNTEAFF	TGTGCCAGCAGCTTACGCGCAGGGAACACTGAAGCTTTCTTT
NA	TRBJ2-1	TRBV5-6	NA	CASSVISEQFF	TGTGCCAGCAGCGTAATTAGTGAGCAGTTCTTC
NA	TRBJ2-7	TRBV5-5	NA	CASSIFVSSYEQYF	TGTGCCAGCAGCATCTTCGTGTCATCCTACGAGCAGTACTTC
once	TRBJ2-3	TRBV5-1	TRBD1	CASSLDSGGDTQYF	TGCGCCAGCAGCTTGGATTCAGGGGGAGATACGCAGTATTTT
NA	TRBJ1-5	TRBV7-2	NA	CASSPGGPFGNQPQHF	TGTGCCAGCAGCCCCGGGGGGCCATTCGGCAATCAGCCCCAGCATTTT
NA	TRBJ1-5	TRBV18	NA	CASSPRGSSNQPQHF	TGTGCCAGCTCACCACGGGGTAGCAGCAATCAGCCCCAGCATTTT
NA	TRBJ2-5	TRBV4-3	TRBD1	CASSQGVLGTGEAQYF	TGCGCCAGCAGCCAAGGGGTTTTAGGGACAGGGGAGGCCCAGTACTTC
NA	TRBJ1-4	TRBV4-2	NA	CASSQTSDGPTGELFF	TGTGCCAGCAGCCAAACCTCGGACGGGCCGACGGGGGAACTGTTTTTT
once	TRBJ2-5	TRBV7-8	NA	CASSLGSATNKETQYF	TGTGCCAGCAGCTTAGGTAGCGCTACCAATAAAGAGACCCAGTACTTC
NA	TRBJ1-6	TRBV19	NA	CASTYGGWGEDSPLHF	TGTGCCAGTACCTACGGTGGTTGGGGGGAAGATTCACCCCTCCACTTT
NA	TRBJ2-5	TRBV6-6	NA	CASRNSPATQETQYF	TGTGCCAGCAGAAACTCCCCAGCCACACAAGAGACCCAGTACTTC
NA	TRBJ2-5	TRBV5-4	TRBD1	CASSVTGILETQYF	TGTGCCAGCAGTGTGACAGGGATTTTGGAGACCCAGTACTTC
once	TRBJ2-6	TRBV12-5	NA	CASGSGYSGANVLTF	TGTGCTAGTGGTTCAGGGTATTCTGGGGCCAACGTCCTGACTTTC
NA	TRBJ1-3	TRBV9	NA	CASSVGQERHSGNTIYF	TGTGCCAGCAGCGTAGGGCAGGAGAGACACTCTGGAAACACCATATATTTT
NA	TRBJ1-1	TRBV25-1	NA	CASSENPRDEAFF	TGTGCCAGCAGTGAGAACCCCAGGGATGAAGCTTTCTTT
few	TRBJ1-5	TRBV2	NA	CASEAKRFGTFSNQPQHF	TGTGCCAGCGAAGCCAAGCGCTTCGGGACTTTTAGCAATCAGCCCCAGCATTTT
NA	TRBJ2-3	TRBV4-3	NA	CASSQGGRVDPDTQYF	TGCGCCAGCAGCCAAGGAGGTCGGGTAGACCCAGATACGCAGTATTTT
few	TRBJ2-7	TRBV7-2	NA	CASSSGTGLQYF	TGTGCCAGCAGCTCCGGCACGGGTTTGCAGTACTTC
NA	TRBJ1-4	TRBV19	NA	CASSIWAGDDEKLFF	TGTGCCAGTAGTATTTGGGCAGGGGACGATGAAAAACTGTTTTTT
once	TRBJ1-1	TRBV11-2	NA	CASSLNNPAEAFF	TGTGCCAGCAGCTTAAACAATCCTGCTGAAGCTTTCTTT
NA	TRBJ2-3	TRBV28	NA	CASSTPERGVQYF	TGTGCCAGCAGTACCCCCGAGAGAGGCGTGCAGTATTTT
NA	TRBJ1-5	TRBV5-6	NA	CASSLAGERNQPQHF	TGTGCCAGCAGCTTGGCGGGGGAGAGGAATCAGCCCCAGCATTTT
NA	TRBJ2-6	TRBV27	NA	CASSLSPGQYYPSGANVLTF	TGTGCCAGCAGTTTATCGCCTGGACAGTATTACCCCTCTGGGGCCAACGTCCTGACTTTC
few	TRBJ1-3	TRBV5-1	NA	CASSLVADTGNTIYF	TGCGCCAGCAGCTTGGTTGCAGACACTGGAAACACCATATATTTT